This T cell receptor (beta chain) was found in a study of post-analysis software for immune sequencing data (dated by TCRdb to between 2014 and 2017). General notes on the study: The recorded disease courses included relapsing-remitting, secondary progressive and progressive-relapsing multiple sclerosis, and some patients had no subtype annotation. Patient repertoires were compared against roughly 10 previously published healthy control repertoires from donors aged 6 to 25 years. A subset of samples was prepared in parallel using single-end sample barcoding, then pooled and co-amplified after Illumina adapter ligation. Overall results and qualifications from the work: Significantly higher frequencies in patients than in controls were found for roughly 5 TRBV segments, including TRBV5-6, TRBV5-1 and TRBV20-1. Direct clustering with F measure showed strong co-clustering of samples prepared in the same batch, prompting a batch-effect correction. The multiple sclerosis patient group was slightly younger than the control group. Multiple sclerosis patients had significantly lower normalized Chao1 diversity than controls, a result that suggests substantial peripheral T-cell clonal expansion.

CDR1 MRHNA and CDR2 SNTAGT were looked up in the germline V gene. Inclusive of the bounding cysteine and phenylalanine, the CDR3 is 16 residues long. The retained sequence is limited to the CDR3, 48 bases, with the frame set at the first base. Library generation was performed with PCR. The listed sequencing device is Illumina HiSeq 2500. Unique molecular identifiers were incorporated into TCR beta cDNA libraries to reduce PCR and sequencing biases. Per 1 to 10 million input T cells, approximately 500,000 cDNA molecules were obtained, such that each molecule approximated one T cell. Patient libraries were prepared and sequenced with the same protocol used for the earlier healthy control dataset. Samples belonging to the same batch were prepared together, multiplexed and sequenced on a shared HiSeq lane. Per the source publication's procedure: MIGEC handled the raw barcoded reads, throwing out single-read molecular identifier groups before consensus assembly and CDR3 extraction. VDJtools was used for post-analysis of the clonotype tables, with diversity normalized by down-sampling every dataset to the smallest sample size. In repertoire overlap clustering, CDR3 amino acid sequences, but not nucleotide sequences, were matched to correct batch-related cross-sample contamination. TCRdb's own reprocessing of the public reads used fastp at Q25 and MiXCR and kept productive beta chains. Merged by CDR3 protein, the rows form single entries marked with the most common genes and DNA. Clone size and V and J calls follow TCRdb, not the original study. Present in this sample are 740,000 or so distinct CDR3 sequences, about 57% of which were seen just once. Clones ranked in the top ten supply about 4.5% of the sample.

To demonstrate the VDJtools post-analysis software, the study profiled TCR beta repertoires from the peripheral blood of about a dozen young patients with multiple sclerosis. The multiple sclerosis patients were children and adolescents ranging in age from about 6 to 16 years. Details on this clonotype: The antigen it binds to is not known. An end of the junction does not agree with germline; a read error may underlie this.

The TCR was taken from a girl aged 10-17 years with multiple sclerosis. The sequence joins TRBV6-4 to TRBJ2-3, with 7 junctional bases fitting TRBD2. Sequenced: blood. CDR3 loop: CASSNETSRSTGTQYF. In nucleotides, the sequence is TGTGCCAGCAGCAACGAGACTAGCAGAAGCACAGGTACGCAGTATTTT.